One sample yielded the 28 T cell receptor beta chains listed below, sequenced in a study of cytomegalovirus exposure and HLA in healthy donors. Researchers ran the PCR with 60 Vbeta and 13 Jbeta primers. Sequencing used immunoSEQ multiplex PCR; TCRdb keeps in-frame clones, though not all of them. The repertoire holds some 200,000 clones, with just under 70% as singletons. Source material: PBMCs. The receptors here all came from a man aged 40-49 years in good health and CMV-seropositive.

The J gene is TRBJ1-3, the V gene TRBV6-5; no clear D. This CDR3 contains 15 residues. Trimming removed 4 bases at V and 0 bases at J, with 10 bases between. The germline gives CDR1 MNHEY, CDR2 SVGAGI. As DNA, the CDR3 is TGTGCCAGCAGTTCCCCCCGACACTCTGGAAACACCATATATTTT. This codes for CASSSPRHSGNTIYF.

This chain uses TRBV4-3 with TRBJ1-1; D unclear. The germline V gene encodes CDR1 LGHNA and CDR2 YSLEER. Trimming took off 2 bases at V and 0 bases at J, with 10 bases between the two ends. The CDR3 runs to 15 residues. The CDR3 region has the DNA TGCGCCAGCAGCCAACACCGCAGGCTGAACACTGAAGCTTTCTTT. Translated: CASSQHRRLNTEAFF.

The V gene is TRBV4-3, the J gene TRBJ2-7; tentatively, D is TRBD2 (7 bases). The germline V gene encodes CDR1 LGHNA and CDR2 YSLEER. Deletions cut 4 bases from V and 0 bases from J, with 16 bases between. CDR3 size: 16 residues. The CDR3 sequence: CASSRGGGGGSYEQYF. The CDR3, as DNA: TGCGCCAGCAGCCGGGGCGGGGGAGGGGGCTCCTACGAGCAGTACTTC.

The V gene is TRBV2, the J gene TRBJ2-1; D perhaps matches TRBD1 (7 bases). CDR1 SNHLY and CDR2 FYNNEI come from the germline V gene. This CDR3 has 14 residues. V lost 4 bases and J 7 bases, leaving 14 bases between the germline ends. CDR3 amino acids: CASSVARGANEQFF. In DNA form, the CDR3 reads TGTGCCAGCAGTGTGGCCAGGGGGGCGAATGAGCAGTTCTTC. The full variable domain, its missing parts supplied by reference TRBV2 and TRBJ2-1, is EPEVTQTPSHQVTQMGQEVILRCVPISNHLYFYWYRQILGQKVEFLVSFYNNEISEKSEIFDDQFSVERPDGSNFTLKIRSTKLEDSAMYFCASSVARGANEQFFGPGTRLTVL.

The CDR3 DNA reads TGTGCCAGCAGCTTGGACAGGTATAATTCACCCCTCCACTTT. Protein: CASSLDRYNSPLHF. The chain has TRBV5-4 and TRBJ1-6; a possible D gene is TRBD1 (5 bases). The ends were cut back, 0 bases at V and 4 bases at J, with 5 bases in the middle. CDR3 length equals 14 residues. Germline V gene lookup returns CDR1 SGHNT and CDR2 YYREEE (reference sequence).

This CDR3 reads CAISGQSNYGYTF. The CDR3 DNA is TGTGCCATCAGTGGGCAGTCTAACTATGGCTACACCTTC. The chain links TRBV10-3 to TRBJ1-2; D remains unclear. Germline V CDR1 and CDR2: ENHRY, SYGVKD. The CDR3 is 13 amino acids. Trimming left V 4 bases short and J 0 bases short, with 6 bases between.

This sequence joins TRBV12-5 and TRBJ1-3; D is uncertain. CDR1 is LGHNT, CDR2 FRNRAP, per germline. CDR3 length: 16 amino acids. Trimming took off 0 bases at V and 4 bases at J, with 13 bases between the two ends. In nucleotides, the CDR3 is TGTGCTAGTGGTTTGGTAGGTGCGGTATCGGGAAACACCATATATTTT. This codes for CASGLVGAVSGNTIYF.

CDR3: CASSPGGLQPQHF. In DNA, the CDR3 is TGTGCCAGCAGCCCGGGAGGGCTTCAGCCCCAGCATTTT. The gene calls are TRBV14 and TRBJ1-5; no firm D call. The V gene's germline CDR1 is SGHDN and CDR2 FVKESK. The CDR3 length is 13 residues. V was cut by 4 bases and J by 6 bases, with 10 bases left in between. The whole variable domain, filled in from reference TRBV14 and TRBJ1-5, reads EAGVTQFPSHSVIEKGQTVTLRCDPISGHDNLYWYRRVMGKEIKFLLHFVKESKQDESGMPNNRFLAERTGGTYSTLKVQPAELEDSGVYFCASSPGGLQPQHFGDGTRLSIL.

The chain combines TRBV4-2 with TRBJ2-2; 9 bases line up with TRBD2. The CDR3 is 22 amino acids. Germline lookup yields CDR1 LGHNA and CDR2 YNFKEQ. Trimming at V came to 4 bases and at J to 0 bases, leaving 21 bases not matched to a gene. This chain's CDR3 is CASSPQWRLAAEEHANTGELFF. CDR3 nucleotides: TGTGCCAGCAGCCCACAATGGCGACTAGCGGCGGAAGAACACGCGAACACCGGGGAGCTGTTTTTT.

In its sample, this clone was seen a few times. The chain carries TRBV19 and TRBJ2-1, with 10 bases aligning to TRBD2. The J segment lost 8 bases and the V segment lost 8 bases, leaving 9 bases of the junction unmatched. The germline V gene encodes CDR1 LNHDA and CDR2 SQIVND (reference sequence). CDR3 length: 14 residues. The CDR3 nucleotides are TGTGCCAGTCGTAGAGCGGGGGGGCCGCATGAGCAGTTCTTC. It is translated as CASRRAGGPHEQFF.

This clone was observed a few times. The chain has TRBV19 and TRBJ2-1; weak D call: TRBD2 (5 bases). Germline V gives CDR1 LNHDA, CDR2 SQIVND (reference sequence). The ends were cut back, 3 bases at V and 9 bases at J, with 12 bases in the middle. CDR3 size: 13 residues. DNA of the CDR3: TGTGCCAGTAGTATGCGGACGGAGGCTGAGCAGTTCTTC. The encoded protein is CASSMRTEAEQFF.

The chain has TRBV10-3 and TRBJ2-5, with 7 positions matching TRBD1. This CDR3 contains 17 residues. The germline V gene has CDR1 ENHRY and CDR2 SYGVKD. Trimming took 5 bases from V and 1 from J; bases not matched to a gene: 13. The CDR3 spells CAISNLGGQILQETQYF. The DNA of the CDR3 is TGTGCCATCAGTAACCTAGGGGGACAGATCCTCCAAGAGACCCAGTACTTC.

The rearrangement links TRBV7-2 to TRBJ2-7, with D tentatively TRBD1 (8 bases). This CDR3 is built from 15 residues. CDR1 is SGHTA and CDR2 is FQGNSA in the germline V gene. The V end was cut by 2 bases, the J end by 3 bases, with 14 bases between. The CDR3 reads CASSLRTGTIYEQYF. The CDR3 nucleotides are TGTGCCAGCAGCTTAAGGACAGGGACTATCTACGAGCAGTACTTC.

About this clone: The sample holds other DNA sequences that translate to the same CDR3. The chain links TRBV19 to TRBJ1-5; the match to TRBD1 covers 7 bases. Losses at the gene ends were 5 bases for V and 7 bases for J; bases not matched to a gene: 5. Germline lookup yields CDR1 LNHDA and CDR2 SQIVND (reference sequence). The CDR3 spans 13 residues. The DNA of the CDR3 is TGTGCCAGTAGTGACAGGGTTGGGCAGCCCCAGCATTTT. Translation: CASSDRVGQPQHF.

The chain joins TRBV6-1 to TRBJ1-6; D remains unclear. The CDR3 is 15 amino acids. V lost 2 bases and J 6 bases, leaving 11 bases between the germline ends. The V gene's germline CDR1 is MNHNS and CDR2 SASEGT. This chain's CDR3 is CASSEQRTVNSPLHF. As DNA, the CDR3 is TGTGCCAGCAGTGAACAGCGGACCGTTAATTCACCCCTCCACTTT.

This chain links TRBV7-2 with TRBJ1-6; D not resolved. V lost 1 base and J lost 7, with 23 bases in between. This CDR3 is 19 amino acids long. Looked up from germline, CDR1 is SGHTA and CDR2 is FQGNSA. CDR3: CASSLGAGSPSDLNSPLHF. The CDR3 DNA reads as TGTGCCAGCAGCTTAGGGGCGGGCAGCCCATCCGACCTAAATTCACCCCTCCACTTT.

The V call is TRBV19, the J call TRBJ2-3, with TRBD2 as a possible D gene (6 bases). Looked up from germline, CDR1 is LNHDA and CDR2 is SQIVND (reference sequence). Trimming cost V 6 bases and J 3 bases, with 13 bases left between them. The CDR3 runs to 14 residues. Here the CDR3 DNA reads TGTGCCAGTAGCCCCTTGGCGGGAACAGATACGCAGTATTTT. Protein sequence: CASSPLAGTDTQYF.

V and J are TRBV6-5 and TRBJ2-7; 8 bases agree with TRBD1. V dropped 0 bases and J dropped 13; count of bases not matched to a gene: 8. CDR1 and CDR2 from the germline V gene are MNHEY and SVGAGI. The CDR3 is made up of 13 amino acids. The chain's CDR3 is CASSYSPRDRIYF. As DNA, the CDR3 is TGTGCCAGCAGTTACTCCCCACGGGACAGGATCTACTTC.

J is TRBJ2-4 and V is TRBV2, with 9 bases matching TRBD2. CDR1 and CDR2 from the germline V gene are SNHLY and FYNNEI. This CDR3 is 17 amino acids long. The V gene end was trimmed by 1 base and the J gene end by 1 base; junction bases not matched to a gene: 5. In DNA form, the CDR3 reads TGTGCCAGCAGTGAAGAGGGACTAGCCTCGGCCAAAAACATTCAGTACTTC. Protein sequence: CASSEEGLASAKNIQYF.

This clone was seen a handful of times. The CDR3 protein is CASSVVRSHVTDTQYF. The CDR3 coding sequence is TGTGCCAGCAGCGTAGTCCGGTCCCATGTCACAGATACGCAGTATTTT. This chain links TRBV9 with TRBJ2-3, with D hard to call. CDR1 SGDLS and CDR2 YYNGEE come from the germline V gene. CDR3 length equals 16 residues. V lost 0 bases and J 2 bases, leaving 13 bases between the germline ends.

The chain is built from TRBV2 and TRBJ2-7; D is unresolved. The length of the CDR3 is 14 residues. Germline V gene lookup returns CDR1 SNHLY and CDR2 FYNNEI. Trimming took off 6 bases at V and 0 bases at J, with 12 bases between the two ends. The CDR3 loop is CASRATASSYEQYF. DNA of the CDR3: TGTGCCAGCAGAGCTACTGCGAGCTCCTACGAGCAGTACTTC.

The rearrangement links TRBV7-9 to TRBJ2-7, with TRBD1 matching over 8 bases. V lost 4 bases to trimming and J lost 1 base; unmatched junction nucleotides: 3. The V gene's germline CDR1 is SEHNR and CDR2 FQNEAQ (reference sequence). The CDR3 covers 14 residues. The chain's CDR3 is CASSSGTGSYEQYF. CDR3 nucleotide sequence: TGTGCCAGCAGCTCGGGGACAGGTTCCTACGAGCAGTACTTC.

This clone has more than one count but fewer than ten. This chain connects TRBV7-8 to TRBJ1-5; TRBD1 matches 7 bases. The trim removed 5 bases at V and 7 bases at J, leaving 8 bases unmatched. The CDR3 covers 14 residues. CDR1 SGHVS and CDR2 FQNEAQ come from the germline V gene. As DNA, the CDR3 is TGTGCCAGCAGCCCGACAGGGTTACAACAGCCCCAGCATTTT. It codes for CASSPTGLQQPQHF. Together with reference TRBV7-8 and TRBJ1-5, the CDR3 gives the full variable domain: GAGVSQSPRYKVAKRGQDVALRCDPISGHVSLFWYQQALGQGPEFLTYFQNEAQLDKSGLPSDRFFAERPEGSVSTLKIQRTQQEDSAVYLCASSPTGLQQPQHFGDGTRLSIL.

The chain combines TRBV5-4 with TRBJ1-2; D perhaps matches TRBD1 (5 bases). The CDR3 has 13 amino acids. The V and J ends lost 2 bases and 4 bases respectively, with 9 bases between them. Germline V CDR1 and CDR2: SGHNT, YYREEE (reference sequence). The CDR3 loop is CASSFGGSYGYTF. In DNA, the CDR3 is TGTGCCAGCAGCTTCGGGGGGAGCTATGGCTACACCTTC.

The V and J genes are TRBV18 and TRBJ1-5; weak D call: TRBD1 (6 bases). Germline CDR1 and CDR2: KGHSH and LQKENI. Trimming left V 3 bases short and J 1 base short, with 19 bases between. The CDR3 has 18 residues. The CDR3 bases are TGTGCCAGCTCACCGGTACGTCAGGGGCGGTTGAGCAATCAGCCCCAGCATTTT. Encoded protein: CASSPVRQGRLSNQPQHF.

The chain carries TRBV7-2 and TRBJ2-7, with TRBD1 matching over 7 bases. Germline V lookup: CDR1 SGHTA, CDR2 FQGNSA. The ends lost 4 bases at V and 6 bases at J; junction bases unmatched: 0. CDR3 length: 11 residues. Here the CDR3 DNA reads TGTGCCAGCAGCTCAGGGGGCGAGCAGTACTTC. Protein: CASSSGGEQYF. The full variable domain, with the rest looked up from reference TRBV7-2 and TRBJ2-7, is GAGVSQSPSNKVTEKGKDVELRCDPISGHTALYWYRQSLGQGLEFLIYFQGNSAPDKSGLPSDRFSAERTGGSVSTLTIQRTQQEDSAVYLCASSSGGEQYFGPGTRLTVT.

This chain connects TRBV5-1 to TRBJ2-1; 8 bases are a match to TRBD1. Trimming cost V 4 bases and J 2 bases; bases outside gene matches: 5. The germline V gene encodes CDR1 SGHRS and CDR2 YFSETQ. The CDR3 extends over 15 amino acids. CDR3 in DNA: TGCGCCAGCAGCCCTGGACAGGGAACCTACAATGAGCAGTTCTTC. It specifies CASSPGQGTYNEQFF.

The chain has TRBV7-2 and TRBJ1-5; D is undetermined. The germline V gene has CDR1 SGHTA and CDR2 FQGNSA. The CDR3 sequence is 16 residues long. V was shortened by 1 base and J by 1 base, with 11 bases between the two germline ends. The CDR3, as DNA: TGTGCCAGCAGCTTAGTGGGAGGAGGGAGCAATCAGCCCCAGCATTTT. Translation: CASSLVGGGSNQPQHF.